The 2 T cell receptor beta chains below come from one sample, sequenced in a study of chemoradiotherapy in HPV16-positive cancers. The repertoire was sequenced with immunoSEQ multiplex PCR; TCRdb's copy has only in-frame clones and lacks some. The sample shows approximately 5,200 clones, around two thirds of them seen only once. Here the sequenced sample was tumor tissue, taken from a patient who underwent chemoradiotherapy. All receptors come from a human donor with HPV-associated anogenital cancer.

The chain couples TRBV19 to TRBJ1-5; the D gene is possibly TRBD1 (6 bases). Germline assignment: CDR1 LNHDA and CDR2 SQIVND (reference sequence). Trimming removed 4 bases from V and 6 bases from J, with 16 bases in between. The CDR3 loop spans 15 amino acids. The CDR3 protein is CASSNQGRGSQPQHF. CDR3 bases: TGTGCCAGTAGTAACCAGGGGCGGGGTAGTCAGCCCCAGCATTTT. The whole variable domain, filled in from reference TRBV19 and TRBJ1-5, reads DGGITQSPKYLFRKEGQNVTLSCEQNLNHDAMYWYRQDPGQGLRLIYYSQIVNDFQKGDIAEGYSVSREKKESFPLTVTSAQKNPTAFYLCASSNQGRGSQPQHFGDGTRLSIL.

The CDR3: CASSPTGTSGRATDTQYF. In DNA, the CDR3 is TGCGCCAGCAGCCCAACCGGGACTAGCGGGAGGGCCACAGATACGCAGTATTTT. The chain combines TRBV5-1 with TRBJ2-3, with 16 positions matching TRBD2. Germline values: CDR1 SGHRS, CDR2 YFSETQ. V was pared by 4 bases and J by 2 bases, with 7 bases of the junction left unmatched. The CDR3 sequence is 18 residues long.